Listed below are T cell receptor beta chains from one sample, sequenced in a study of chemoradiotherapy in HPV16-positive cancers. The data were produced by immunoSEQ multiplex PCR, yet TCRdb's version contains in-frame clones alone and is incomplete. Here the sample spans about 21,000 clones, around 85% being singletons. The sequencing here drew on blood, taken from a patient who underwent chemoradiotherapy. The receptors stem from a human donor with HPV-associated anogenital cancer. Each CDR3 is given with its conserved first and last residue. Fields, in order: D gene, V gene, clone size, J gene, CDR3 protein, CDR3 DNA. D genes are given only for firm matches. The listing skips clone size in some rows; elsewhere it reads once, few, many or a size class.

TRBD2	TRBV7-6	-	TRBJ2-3	CASRPGTSGSTDTQYF	TGTGCCAGCAGGCCCGGGACTAGCGGTTCCACAGATACGCAGTATTTT
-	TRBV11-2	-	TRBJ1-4	CASSLGVNEKLFF	TGTGCCAGCAGCTTAGGTGTTAATGAAAAACTGTTTTTT
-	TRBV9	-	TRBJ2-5	CASSVLSQETQYF	TGTGCCAGCAGCGTATTGTCCCAAGAGACCCAGTACTTC
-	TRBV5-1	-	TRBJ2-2	CASSPSGTGELFF	TGCGCCAGCAGCCCCTCGGGCACCGGGGAGCTGTTTTTT
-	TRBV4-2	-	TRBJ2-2	CASSQESRQNTGELFF	TGTGCCAGCAGCCAAGAGAGCCGACAGAACACCGGGGAGCTGTTTTTT
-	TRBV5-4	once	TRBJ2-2	CASSLGVTGELFF	TGTGCCAGCAGCTTGGGCGTTACCGGGGAGCTGTTTTTT
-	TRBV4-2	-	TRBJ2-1	CASSQLERDLSQFF	TGTGCCAGCAGCCAACTTGAAAGGGACCTATCGCAGTTCTTC
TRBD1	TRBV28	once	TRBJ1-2	CASSFPPGTDNYGYTF	TGTGCCAGCAGTTTTCCCCCCGGGACAGATAACTATGGCTACACCTTC
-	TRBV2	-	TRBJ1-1	CASSPERVAVNTEAFF	TGTGCCAGCAGTCCGGAGAGGGTAGCGGTGAACACTGAAGCTTTCTTT
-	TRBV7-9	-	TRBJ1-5	CASSPYSNQPQHF	TGTGCCAGCAGCCCGTATAGCAATCAGCCCCAGCATTTT
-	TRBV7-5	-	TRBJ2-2	CVRIPQLRPGYPPNTGELFF	TGTGTCAGAATCCCCCAACTACGACCGGGCTATCCGCCGAACACCGGGGAGCTGTTTTTT
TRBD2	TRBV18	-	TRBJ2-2	CASSPVLAANSNTGELFF	TGTGCCAGCTCACCCGTACTAGCGGCAAACTCGAACACCGGGGAGCTGTTTTTT
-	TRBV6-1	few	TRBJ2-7	CASSADPTYEQYF	TGTGCCAGCAGTGCCGACCCGACCTACGAGCAGTACTTC
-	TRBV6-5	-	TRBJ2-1	CASSLDGSSYNEQFF	TGTGCCAGCAGTCTCGACGGGAGCTCCTACAATGAGCAGTTCTTC
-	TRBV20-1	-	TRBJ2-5	CSARASGTQYF	TGCAGTGCTAGGGCGTCCGGGACCCAGTACTTC
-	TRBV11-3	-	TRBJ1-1	CASSLGRGDTEAFF	TGTGCCAGCAGCTTAGGAAGGGGGGACACTGAAGCTTTCTTT
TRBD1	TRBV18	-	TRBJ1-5	CASSVTGDSNQPQHF	TGTGCCAGCTCAGTGACAGGGGATAGCAATCAGCCCCAGCATTTT
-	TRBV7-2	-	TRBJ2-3	CASSLTDTQYF	TGTGCCAGCAGCCTCACAGATACGCAGTATTTT
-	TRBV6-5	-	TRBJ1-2	CASSYSGGRYGYTF	TGTGCCAGCAGTTACTCTGGGGGCCGGTATGGCTACACCTTC
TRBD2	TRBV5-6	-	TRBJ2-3	CASSLLAGTDTQYF	TGTGCCAGCAGCTTGTTAGCGGGGACGGATACGCAGTATTTT
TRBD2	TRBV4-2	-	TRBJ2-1	CASSQDGLAGGVF	TGTGCCAGCAGCCAAGATGGGCTAGCGGGGGGGGTCTTC
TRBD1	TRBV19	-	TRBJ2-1	CASSTVEAGGNEQFF	TGTGCCAGTAGTACAGTAGAGGCAGGGGGAAATGAGCAGTTCTTC
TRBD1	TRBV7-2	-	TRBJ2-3	CASSRGTGITDTQYF	TGTGCCAGCAGCCGCGGGACAGGGATTACAGATACGCAGTATTTT
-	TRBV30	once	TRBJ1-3	CAWSVPNLSGNTIYF	TGTGCCTGGAGTGTTCCCAACCTTTCTGGAAACACCATATATTTT
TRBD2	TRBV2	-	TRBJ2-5	CASKRESGLGTQYF	TGTGCCAGCAAGCGGGAATCAGGGTTGGGGACCCAGTACTTC
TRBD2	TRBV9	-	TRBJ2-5	CASSVSGGNQETQYF	TGTGCCAGCAGCGTAAGCGGGGGGAACCAAGAGACCCAGTACTTC
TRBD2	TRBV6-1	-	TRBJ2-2	CASSARLAGITGELFF	TGTGCCAGCAGTGCTCGACTAGCGGGGATCACCGGGGAGCTGTTTTTT
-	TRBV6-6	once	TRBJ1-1	CASSMMGRDTEAFF	TGTGCCAGCAGTATGATGGGGCGGGACACTGAAGCTTTCTTT
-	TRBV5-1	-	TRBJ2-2	CASSLDTGSGGELFF	TGCGCCAGCAGCTTGGATACAGGGTCGGGCGGGGAGCTGTTTTTT
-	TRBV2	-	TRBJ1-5	CASSETAPNNQPQHF	TGTGCCAGCAGTGAAACAGCGCCAAACAATCAGCCCCAGCATTTT
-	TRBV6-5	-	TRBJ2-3	CASSHLTSQVDTQYF	TGTGCCAGCAGCCACCTGACATCCCAGGTTGATACGCAGTATTTT
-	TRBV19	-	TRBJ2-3	CASSRQGSYTDTQYF	TGTGCCAGTAGTAGACAAGGGTCCTACACAGATACGCAGTATTTT
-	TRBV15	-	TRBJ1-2	CATSSGGGGYGYTF	TGTGCCACCAGCAGTGGCGGGGGGGGCTATGGCTACACCTTC
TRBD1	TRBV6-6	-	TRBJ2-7	CASTRQGVSSYEQYF	TGTGCCAGCACCCGACAGGGGGTGAGCTCCTACGAGCAGTACTTC
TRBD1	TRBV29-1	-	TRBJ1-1	CSVQDRANTEAFF	TGCAGCGTTCAGGACAGGGCGAACACTGAAGCTTTCTTT
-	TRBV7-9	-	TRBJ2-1	CASTPPGGHDEQFF	TGTGCCAGCACCCCACCTGGGGGGCACGATGAGCAGTTCTTC
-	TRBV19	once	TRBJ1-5	CASSTGLGQPQHF	TGTGCCAGTAGTACAGGGTTAGGTCAGCCCCAGCATTTT
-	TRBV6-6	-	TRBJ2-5	CASSSGETQYF	TGTGCCAGCAGTTCGGGAGAGACCCAGTACTTC
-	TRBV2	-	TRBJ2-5	CASNRDRNQETQYF	TGTGCCAGCAATCGGGACCGCAACCAAGAGACCCAGTACTTC
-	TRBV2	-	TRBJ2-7	CASSEPFSYEQYF	TGTGCCAGCAGTGAGCCCTTCTCCTACGAGCAGTACTTC
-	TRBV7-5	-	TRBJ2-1	CVRSLASGSDNEQFF	TGTGTCAGAAGCTTAGCTAGCGGGAGTGACAATGAGCAGTTCTTC
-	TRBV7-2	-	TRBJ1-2	CASSLDTLSVGYTF	TGTGCCAGCAGCTTGGACACACTTTCGGTAGGCTACACCTTC
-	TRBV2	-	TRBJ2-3	CASSEFRVTSTDTQYF	TGTGCCAGCAGTGAATTTCGGGTTACTAGCACAGATACGCAGTATTTT
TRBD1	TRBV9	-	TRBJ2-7	CASSVAPGDRVYEQYF	TGTGCCAGCAGCGTAGCCCCGGGTGACAGGGTGTACGAGCAGTACTTC
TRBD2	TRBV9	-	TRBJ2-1	CASSGQASGYNEQFF	TGTGCCAGCAGCGGGCAAGCTAGCGGGTACAATGAGCAGTTCTTC
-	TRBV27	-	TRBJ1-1	CASSLQDLNTEAFF	TGTGCCAGCAGTTTACAGGACTTGAACACTGAAGCTTTCTTT
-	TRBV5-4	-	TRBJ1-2	CASSLEGSRAPGGGYTF	TGTGCCAGCAGCTTGGAGGGCTCACGGGCTCCAGGTGGTGGCTACACCTTC
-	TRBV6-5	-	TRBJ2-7	CASSQLGLPGYEQYF	TGTGCCAGCAGTCAACTAGGTCTCCCGGGCTACGAGCAGTACTTC
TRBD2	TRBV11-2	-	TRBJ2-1	CASSLGFGGRDEQFF	TGTGCCAGCAGCTTAGGATTTGGCGGGAGAGATGAGCAGTTCTTC
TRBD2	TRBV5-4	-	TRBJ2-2	CASSSSGRAFGGELFF	TGTGCCAGCAGCTCTAGCGGGAGGGCCTTCGGGGGGGAGCTGTTTTTT
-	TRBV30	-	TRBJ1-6	CAWTLWAENSPLHF	TGTGCCTGGACCCTCTGGGCCGAAAATTCACCCCTCCACTTT
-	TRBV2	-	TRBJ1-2	CASSEYRAGYTF	TGTGCCAGCAGTGAATACAGGGCTGGCTACACCTTC
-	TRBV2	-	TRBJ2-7	CASRRGLGGGEQYF	TGTGCCAGCAGGAGGGGACTAGGGGGCGGCGAGCAGTACTTC
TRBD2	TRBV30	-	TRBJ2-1	CAWMPAGRPVTYNEQFF	TGTGCCTGGATGCCAGCGGGGCGACCCGTTACCTACAATGAGCAGTTCTTC
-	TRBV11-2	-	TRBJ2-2	CASSPGVVGELFF	TGTGCCAGCAGTCCAGGGGTAGTTGGGGAGCTGTTTTTT